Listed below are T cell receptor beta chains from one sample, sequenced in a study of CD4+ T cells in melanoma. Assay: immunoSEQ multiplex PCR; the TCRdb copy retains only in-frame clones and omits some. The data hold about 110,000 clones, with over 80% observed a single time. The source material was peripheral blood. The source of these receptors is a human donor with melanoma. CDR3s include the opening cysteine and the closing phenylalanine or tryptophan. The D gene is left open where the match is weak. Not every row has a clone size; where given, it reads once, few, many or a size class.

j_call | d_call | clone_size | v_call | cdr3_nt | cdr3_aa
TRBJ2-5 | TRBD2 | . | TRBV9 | TGTGCCAGCAGCGATAGACTAGCGGGGGAGACCCAGTACTTC | CASSDRLAGETQYF
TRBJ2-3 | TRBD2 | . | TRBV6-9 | TGTGCCAGCAGTCCGAACGCATATAGCGGGAGTAGAAGCACAGATACGCAGTATTTT | CASSPNAYSGSRSTDTQYF
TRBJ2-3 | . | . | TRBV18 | TGTGCCAGCTCACCATACCTAGCGACGACCACAGATACGCAGTATTTT | CASSPYLATTTDTQYF
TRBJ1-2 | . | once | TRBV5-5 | TGTGCCAGCAGCTTGAATTTGCAGGGTGTCAACACCTTC | CASSLNLQGVNTF
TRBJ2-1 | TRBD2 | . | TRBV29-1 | TGCAGCGTTGCGAGCGGGAACAGTTACAATGAGCAGTTCTTC | CSVASGNSYNEQFF
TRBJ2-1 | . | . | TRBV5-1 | TGCGCCAGCAGCTTGCTGACAGACTCCTACAATGAGCAGTTCTTC | CASSLLTDSYNEQFF
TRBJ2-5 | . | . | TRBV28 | TGTGCCAGCAGTTTTCTCTGGGGGGAGGAGACCCAGTACTTC | CASSFLWGEETQYF
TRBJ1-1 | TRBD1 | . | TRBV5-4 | TGTGCCAGCAGTTTGACAGGGGTGAACACTGAAGCTTTCTTT | CASSLTGVNTEAFF
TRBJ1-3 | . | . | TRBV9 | TGTGCCAGCAGCGTAACTTGGACGGCAGGAAACACCATATATTTT | CASSVTWTAGNTIYF
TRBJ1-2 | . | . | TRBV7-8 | TGTGCCAGCAGCTTAGGTGCTGGGAGGAGAAACTATGGCTACACCTTC | CASSLGAGRRNYGYTF
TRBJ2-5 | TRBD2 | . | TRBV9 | TGTGCCAGCAGCTTACGACTAGCGGGAGGAGAGACCCAGTACTTC | CASSLRLAGGETQYF
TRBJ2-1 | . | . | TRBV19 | TGTGCCACAAAGGGTATGCGGTACAATGAGCAGTTCTTC | CATKGMRYNEQFF
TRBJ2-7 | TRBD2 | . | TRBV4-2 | TGTGCCAGCAGCCAACCCCGGGGAGCGGGAGGACCCTACGAGCAGTACTTC | CASSQPRGAGGPYEQYF
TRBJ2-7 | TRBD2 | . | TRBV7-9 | TGTGCCAGCAGCCCTCACGGTGGGGGACTAGCAATCGAGCAGTACTTC | CASSPHGGGLAIEQYF
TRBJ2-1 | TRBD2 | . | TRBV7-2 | TGTGCCAGCAGCTTAGCCGGGACTACCTACAATGAGCAGTTCTTC | CASSLAGTTYNEQFF
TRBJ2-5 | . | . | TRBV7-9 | TGTGCCAGCAGCTTTTGGGCAGCGGAAGAGACCCAGTACTTC | CASSFWAAEETQYF
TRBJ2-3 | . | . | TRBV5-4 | TGTGCCAGCAGCTTGGCGGGGGGCTGGGGAACAGATACGCAGTATTTT | CASSLAGGWGTDTQYF
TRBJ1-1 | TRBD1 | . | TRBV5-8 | TGTGCCAGCAGCCGTTGGGACAGGGCGAACACTGAAGCTTTCTTT | CASSRWDRANTEAFF
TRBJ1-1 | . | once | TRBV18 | TGTGCCAGCTCACTCCGGCAGGGAGGTCCCATGGGGAACACTGAAGCTTTCTTT | CASSLRQGGPMGNTEAFF
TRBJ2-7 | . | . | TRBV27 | TGTGCCAGCAGGGGTCGACTCTCCTACGAGCAGTACTTC | CASRGRLSYEQYF
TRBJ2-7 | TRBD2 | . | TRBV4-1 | TGCGCCAGCAGCCAAGATTTCGGACTAGATCTCGACGAGCAGTACTTC | CASSQDFGLDLDEQYF
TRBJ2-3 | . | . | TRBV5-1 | TGCGCCAGCCGACAGGGTGCGGGAGGTGATACGCAGTATTTT | CASRQGAGGDTQYF
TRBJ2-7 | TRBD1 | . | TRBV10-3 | TGTGCCATCAGTGATTACAGGGGATCCTACGAGCAGTACTTC | CAISDYRGSYEQYF
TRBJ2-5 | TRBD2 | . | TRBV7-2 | TGTGCCAGCAGCTTAAGGGTAGCGGGAGGGAGGGAGACCCAGTACTTC | CASSLRVAGGRETQYF
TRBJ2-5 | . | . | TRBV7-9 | TGTGCCATCCTGGCTGGGGACCGACAGACCCAGTACTTC | CAILAGDRQTQYF
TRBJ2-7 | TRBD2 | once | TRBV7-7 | TGTGCCAGCAGCTTAGGGGCTAGCGGAGCCTACGAGCAGTACTTC | CASSLGASGAYEQYF
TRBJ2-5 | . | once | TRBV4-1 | TGCGCCAGCAGCCGGCCAGGAGGAGAGACCCAGTACTTC | CASSRPGGETQYF
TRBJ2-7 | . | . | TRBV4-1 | TGCGCCAGCAGCCAAGGGGTCTCGGGGGCTACCCTCCCCTACGAGCAGTACTTC | CASSQGVSGATLPYEQYF
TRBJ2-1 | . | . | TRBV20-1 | TGCAGTGCTAGATCCGGAAAGTTCTTC | CSARSGKFF
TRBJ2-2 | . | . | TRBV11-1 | TGTGCCAGCAGCTTAGCGTCTAGTAGTCGGCTGTTTTTT | CASSLASSSRLFF
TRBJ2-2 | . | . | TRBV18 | TGTGCCAGCTCAACTAGGGCGACGAACACCGGGGAGCTGTTTTTT | CASSTRATNTGELFF
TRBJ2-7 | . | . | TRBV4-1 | TGCGCCAGCAGCCACTTAGGGGAGCAGTACTTC | CASSHLGEQYF
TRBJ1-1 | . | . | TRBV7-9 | TGTGCCAGCAGCTTACGAGAGGATCTGCTGGACACTGAAGCTTTCTTT | CASSLREDLLDTEAFF
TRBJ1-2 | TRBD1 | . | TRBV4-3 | TGCGCCAGCAGCCAAGACAGACAGGGACCTTATGGCTACACCTTC | CASSQDRQGPYGYTF
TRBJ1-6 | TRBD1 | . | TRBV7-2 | TGTGCCAGCAGCTTAGCCGGTTCAGGGGGCTCCTATAATTCACCCCTCCACTTT | CASSLAGSGGSYNSPLHF
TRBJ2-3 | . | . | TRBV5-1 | TGCGCCAGCAGCTTCCCAGGGGAAGATACGCAGTATTTT | CASSFPGEDTQYF
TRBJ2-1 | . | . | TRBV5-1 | TGCGCCAGCAGCTTGGTTGCGACCGAATACAATGAGCAGTTCTTC | CASSLVATEYNEQFF
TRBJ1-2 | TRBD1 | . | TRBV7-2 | TGTGCCAGCAGCTTGAACAGGGGTGACGGCTACACCTTC | CASSLNRGDGYTF
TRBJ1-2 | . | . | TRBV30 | TGTGCCTGGAGTGTCAGCTTGAACTATGGCTACACCTTC | CAWSVSLNYGYTF
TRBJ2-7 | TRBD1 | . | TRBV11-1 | TGTGCCAGCAGCCCGGTGGTAGGGGGCAGGAACGAGCAGTACTTC | CASSPVVGGRNEQYF
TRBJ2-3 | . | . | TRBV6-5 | TGTGCCAGCAGCCTTGCGACCGGCTTCACAGATACGCAGTATTTT | CASSLATGFTDTQYF
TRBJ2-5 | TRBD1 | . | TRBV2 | TGTGCCAGCAGTGAGGACAGGCAAGAGACCCAGTACTTC | CASSEDRQETQYF
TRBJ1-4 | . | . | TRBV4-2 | TGTGCCAGCAGCCAAGATAAGGGCTTTCCTAATGAAAAACTGTTTTTT | CASSQDKGFPNEKLFF
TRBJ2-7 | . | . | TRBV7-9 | TGTGCCAGCAGCACTACAGGGACCCTCTACGAGCAGTACTTC | CASSTTGTLYEQYF
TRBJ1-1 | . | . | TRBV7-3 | TGTGCCAGCAGCTCCTCCGGGACGGGGAACACTGAAGCTTTCTTT | CASSSSGTGNTEAFF
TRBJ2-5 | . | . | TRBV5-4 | TGTGCCAGCAGCTTGCGGACAGTACGCGAGGAGACCCAGTACTTC | CASSLRTVREETQYF
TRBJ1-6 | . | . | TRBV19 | TGTGCCAGTAGCGACATGGATTCACCCCTCCACTTT | CASSDMDSPLHF
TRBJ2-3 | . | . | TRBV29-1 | TGCAGCGTCGATTCCCTCAGGGGCACAGATACGCAGTATTTT | CSVDSLRGTDTQYF
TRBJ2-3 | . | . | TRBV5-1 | TGCGCCAGCAGCCCCCGGACTCGGGATACGCAGTATTTT | CASSPRTRDTQYF
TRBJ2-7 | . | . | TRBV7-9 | TGTGCCAGCAGCATGACACAGGGAGACCATTCCTACGAGCAGTACTTC | CASSMTQGDHSYEQYF
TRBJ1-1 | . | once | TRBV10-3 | TGTGCCATCAGCCGCGGACGTAACACTGAAGCTTTCTTT | CAISRGRNTEAFF
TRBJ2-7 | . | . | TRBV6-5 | TGTGCCAGCAGTTATCGTACAGACTTCTACGAGCAGTACTTC | CASSYRTDFYEQYF
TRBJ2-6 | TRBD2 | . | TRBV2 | TGTGCCAGCACCCCACTAGCGGGGGCTTCTGGGGCCAACGTCCTGACTTTC | CASTPLAGASGANVLTF
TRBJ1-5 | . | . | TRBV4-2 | TGTGCCAGCAGCCAAGAAGAGGGGACCCGCCCCAATCAGCCCCAGCATTTT | CASSQEEGTRPNQPQHF
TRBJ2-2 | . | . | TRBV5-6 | TGTGCCAGCAGCTTGGCGGTGGGAGGCACCGGGGAGCTGTTTTTT | CASSLAVGGTGELFF
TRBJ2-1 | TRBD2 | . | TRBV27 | TGTGCCAGCAGTACCCCCGGGACTAGCGGGACAGGTGAGCAGTTCTTC | CASSTPGTSGTGEQFF
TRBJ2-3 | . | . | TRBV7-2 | TGTGCCAGCAGCTTAGCGGGGGGGGCTCAGTATTTT | CASSLAGGAQYF
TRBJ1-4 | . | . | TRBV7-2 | TGTGCCAGCAGCTTAGCGCTTGTAGGGGAACTGTTTTTT | CASSLALVGELFF